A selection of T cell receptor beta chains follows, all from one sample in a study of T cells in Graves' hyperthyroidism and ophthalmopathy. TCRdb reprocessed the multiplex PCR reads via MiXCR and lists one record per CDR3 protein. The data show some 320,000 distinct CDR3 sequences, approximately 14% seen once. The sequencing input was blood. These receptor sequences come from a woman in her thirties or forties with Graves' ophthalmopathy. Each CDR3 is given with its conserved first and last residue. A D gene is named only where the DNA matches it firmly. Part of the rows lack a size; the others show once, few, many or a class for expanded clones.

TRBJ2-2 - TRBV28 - CASSLWGAHQYTGELFF TGTGCCAGCAGTTTGTGGGGGGCGCATCAGTACACCGGGGAGCTGTTTTTT
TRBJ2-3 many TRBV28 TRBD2 CASSTLPTWESWGGPTDTQYF TGTGCCAGCAGTACACTACCCACCTGGGAGTCTTGGGGGGGTCCCACAGATACGCAGTATTTT
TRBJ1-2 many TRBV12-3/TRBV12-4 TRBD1 CASRPQTGASGYTF TGTGCCAGCAGACCACAGACAGGGGCAAGTGGCTACACCTTC
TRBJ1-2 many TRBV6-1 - CASSEAHGRAYTF TGTGCCAGCAGTGAAGCGCATGGCAGAGCCTACACCTTC
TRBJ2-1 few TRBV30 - CAWSVTGSSYNEQFF TGTGCCTGGAGTGTTACGGGAAGCTCCTACAATGAGCAGTTCTTC
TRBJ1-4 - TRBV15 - CATSTPGSSNEKLFF TGTGCCACCAGCACTCCAGGGAGTTCTAATGAGAAACTGTTTTTT
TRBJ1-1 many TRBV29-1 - CSAHPASEAFF TGCAGCGCCCACCCTGCTTCTGAAGCTTTCTTT
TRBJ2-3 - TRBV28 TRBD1 CASSQDREKTDTQYF TGTGCCAGCAGCCAAGACAGGGAAAAGACAGATACGCAGTATTTT
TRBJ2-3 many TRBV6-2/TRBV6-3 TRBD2 CASTQPGLAGLTDTQYF TGTGCCAGCACCCAACCTGGACTAGCGGGGCTCACAGATACGCAGTATTTT
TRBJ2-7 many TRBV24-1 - CATSATGSRGGEQYF TGTGCCACCAGTGCGACCGGGAGTCGGGGTGGCGAGCAGTACTTC
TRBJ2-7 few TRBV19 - CASSIGPTYEQYF TGTGCCAGTAGTATAGGACCTACCTACGAGCAGTACTTC
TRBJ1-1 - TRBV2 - CASSGVWDTEAFF TGTGCCAGCAGTGGGGTCTGGGATACTGAAGCTTTCTTT
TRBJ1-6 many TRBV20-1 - CSARDGPGHPGSPLHF TGCAGTGCTAGAGATGGTCCGGGACACCCTGGGTCACCCCTCCACTTT
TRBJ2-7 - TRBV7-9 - CASSLSLRGGRYYEQYF TGTGCCAGCAGCTTATCCCTGCGGGGCGGACGATACTACGAGCAGTACTTC
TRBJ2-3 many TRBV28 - CASSPTGGRSNTQYF TGTGCCAGCAGCCCTACCGGTGGGAGATCGAATACGCAGTATTTT
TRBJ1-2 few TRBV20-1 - CSARGAGLSYTF TGCAGTGCTAGAGGGGCGGGCTTGAGCTACACCTTC
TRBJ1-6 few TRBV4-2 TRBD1 CASSQFVGTGALSPLHF TGTGCCAGCAGCCAATTTGTGGGGACAGGGGCTCTTTCACCCCTCCACTTT
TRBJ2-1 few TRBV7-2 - CASSLDNRGGGQFF TGTGCCAGCAGCTTAGACAATAGAGGTGGCGGGCAGTTCTTC
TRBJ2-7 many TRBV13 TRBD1 CASSRTTGGSYEQYF TGTGCCTCCTCGAGGACGACAGGGGGCTCCTACGAGCAGTACTTC
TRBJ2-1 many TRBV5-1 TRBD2 CASSNGREGPSNEQFF TGCGCCAGCAGTAACGGTCGGGAGGGCCCCTCCAATGAGCAGTTCTTC
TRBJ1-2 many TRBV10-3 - CAISRGVNYGYTF TGTGCCATCAGTAGAGGGGTTAACTATGGCTACACCTTC
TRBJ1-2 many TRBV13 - CASRRQIANYGYTF TGTGCCAGCAGACGACAGATTGCTAACTATGGCTACACCTTC
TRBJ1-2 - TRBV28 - CASSKVLYGYTF TGTGCCAGCAGTAAAGTGCTCTATGGCTACACCTTC
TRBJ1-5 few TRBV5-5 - CASSSREYSNQPQHF TGTGCCAGCAGCTCCCGGGAGTATAGCAATCAGCCCCAGCATTTT
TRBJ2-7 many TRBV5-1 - CASTLLPGTYEQYF TGCGCCAGCACCCTTCTACCAGGGACCTACGAGCAGTACTTC
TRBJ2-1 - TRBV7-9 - CASSLALTYNEQFF TGTGCCAGCAGCTTAGCGCTTACCTACAATGAGCAGTTCTTC